This T cell receptor beta chain was sequenced for a study of T cells in narcolepsy. Study results and limitations: Autoreactive clonotypes reportedly recurred in blood of same and different patients, not controls.

The germline CDR1 and CDR2 sequences are SGHRS and YFSETQ. The V gene lost 3 bases and the J gene lost 7 bases, with 8 bases spanning the gap. The CDR3 is 11 residues long. With respect to this clone: Its antigen is not known.

TCRdb keeps only in-frame clones here, not all; method: immunoSEQ multiplex PCR. The sample includes 9,500 to 14,000 clones, 94% of them seen just once. The sequenced sample consisted of CD45RA- memory CD4+ T cells from PBMCs. The rearrangement links TRBV5-1 to TRBJ2-7; D gene unclear. This clonotype was sampled from a human donor with narcolepsy. The CDR3 loop is CASSSKGEQYF. As DNA, the CDR3 is TGCGCCAGCAGCTCAAAAGGGGAGCAGTACTTC.